The source of this T cell receptor (beta chain) is a study of beta chain features in type 1 diabetes. The investigators reverse transcribed all of the isolated RNA, so they sequenced expressed TCRB transcripts. The data were produced by immunoSEQ multiplex PCR, yet TCRdb's version contains in-frame clones alone and is incomplete. The data show hundreds of thousands of clones, around a sixth seen once. The CDR3 totals 15 residues. The V gene lost 0 bases and the J gene lost 1 base, with 9 bases spanning the gap. Germline V lookup: CDR1 LGHNA, CDR2 YSLEER. This clone was found a few times. Its antigen is currently unknown. Broader study findings: It was among patients, rather than healthy donors, that naive, central memory and Treg TCRB repertoires appeared more similar.

Sequenced sample: naive CD4+ T cells from blood. The sequence derives from a man between 18 and 29 years old in good health. The chain is built from TRBV4-3 and TRBJ1-1; no reliable D call. The CDR3 DNA reads TGCGCCAGCAGCCAAGAAACGTACCGGAACACTGAAGCTTTCTTT. It yields the protein CASSQETYRNTEAFF.